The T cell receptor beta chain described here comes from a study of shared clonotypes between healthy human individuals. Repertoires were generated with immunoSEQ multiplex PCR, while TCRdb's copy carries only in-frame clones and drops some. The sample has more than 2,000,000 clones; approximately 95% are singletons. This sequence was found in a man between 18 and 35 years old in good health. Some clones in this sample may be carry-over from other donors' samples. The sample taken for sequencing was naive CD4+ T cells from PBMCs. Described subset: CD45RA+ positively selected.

CDR3 sequence reads: CASSNHREGQFEQYF. In nucleotides, the CDR3 is TGTGCCAGCAGCAACCACCGGGAGGGCCAATTCGAGCAGTACTTC. The V gene is TRBV9, the J gene TRBJ2-7; 8 bases fit TRBD2. This CDR3 is built from 15 residues. Looked up from germline, CDR1 is SGDLS and CDR2 is YYNGEE. V shed 4 bases, J shed 6 bases, and the junction held 12 bases outside the gene matches.